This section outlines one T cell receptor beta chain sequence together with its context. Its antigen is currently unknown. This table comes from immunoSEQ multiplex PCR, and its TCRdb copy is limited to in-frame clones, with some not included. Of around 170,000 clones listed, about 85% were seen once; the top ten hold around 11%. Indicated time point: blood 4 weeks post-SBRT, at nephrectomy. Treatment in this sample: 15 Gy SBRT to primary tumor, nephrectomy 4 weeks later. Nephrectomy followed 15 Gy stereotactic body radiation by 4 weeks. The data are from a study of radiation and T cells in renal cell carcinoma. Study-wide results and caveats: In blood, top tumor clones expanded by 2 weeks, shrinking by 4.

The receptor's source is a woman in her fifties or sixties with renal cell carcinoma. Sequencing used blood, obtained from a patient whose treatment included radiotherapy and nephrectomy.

The DNA for the CDR3 is TGTGCCAGCTCACCAAATGAAAAACTGTTTTTT. Its translation: CASSPNEKLFF. The rearrangement joins TRBV18 to TRBJ1-4; no firm D call. The germline V gene encodes CDR1 KGHSH and CDR2 LQKENI. The CDR3 has 11 amino acids. Deletions cut 2 bases from V and 5 bases from J, with 0 bases between.